This passage covers 7 T cell receptor beta chains from one sample sequenced in a study of OX40 agonist ivuxolimab in advanced cancers. Here immunoSEQ multiplex PCR was the method, and the copy in TCRdb shows in-frame clones only, minus some. The repertoire consists of roughly 29,000 clones, with around nine tenths occurring once and the leading ten covering about a quarter. The material was CD4+ or CD8+ T cells sorted from blood, obtained in a trial of the OX40 agonist ivuxolimab. These receptors originate from an adult with an advanced solid tumor such as melanoma, head and neck, liver or kidney cancer.

V is TRBV6-5 and J is TRBJ2-1; weak D call: TRBD1 (6 bases). The V end lost 8 bases, the J end lost 0 bases, and 11 bases lay between the germline ends. The germline V gene has CDR1 MNHEY and CDR2 SVGAGI. The CDR3 covers 14 residues. Here the CDR3 DNA reads TGTGCCAGCGGACAGTTTAGCTCCTACAATGAGCAGTTCTTC. Translation gives CASGQFSSYNEQFF.

The J gene is TRBJ2-1, the V gene TRBV5-5; TRBD2 matches 15 bases. The CDR3 spans 18 residues. Germline loops: CDR1 SGHKS, CDR2 YYEKEE (reference sequence). Losses at the gene ends were 4 bases for V and 9 bases for J; bases not matched to a gene: 14. The CDR3 is CASSRDLPGLAGGGEQFF. The CDR3 DNA is TGTGCCAGCAGCCGAGACTTACCGGGACTAGCGGGAGGCGGTGAGCAGTTCTTC.

J is TRBJ1-1 and V is TRBV2, with 10 bases matching TRBD1. The CDR3 contains 13 residues. CDR1 and CDR2 from the germline V gene are SNHLY and FYNNEI. V trimming: 6 bases; J trimming: 4 bases; junction bases outside the gene matches: 2. In nucleotides, the CDR3 is TGTGCCAGCAGGGACAGGGGGGGCACTGAAGCTTTCTTT. Residues: CASRDRGGTEAFF.

CDR3 in amino acids: CASSLLGHEPDQPQHF. DNA for the CDR3: TGTGCCAGCAGTTTATTGGGACACGAACCCGATCAGCCCCAGCATTTT. This sequence joins TRBV28 and TRBJ1-5; possibly TRBD1 for D (6 bases). Trimming removed 1 base from V and 5 bases from J, with 15 bases in between. CDR1 and CDR2 (germline): MDHEN, SYDVKM. CDR3 size: 16 residues. Filled out from reference TRBV28 and TRBJ1-5, the complete variable domain reads DVKVTQSSRYLVKRTGEKVFLECVQDMDHENMFWYRQDPGLGLRLIYFSYDVKMKEKGDIPEGYSVSREKKERFSLILESASTNQTSMYLCASSLLGHEPDQPQHFGDGTRLSIL.

This clone was seen a single time. The CDR3 nucleotides read TGCGCCAGCAGTGGAGACAGGGGCCGAAACACTGAAGCTTTCTTT. Translating it yields CASSGDRGRNTEAFF. This chain links TRBV10-1 with TRBJ1-1; 8 positions match TRBD1. Germline CDR1 is WNHNN and CDR2 is SYGVQD (reference sequence). This CDR3 spans 15 amino acids. J lost 2 bases, V lost 4 bases, and 6 bases had no gene match.

The rearrangement uses TRBV5-4 and TRBJ2-1; D is unclear. Trimming shortened V by 2 bases and J by 0 bases, and 9 bases separated the two germline ends. The CDR3 runs to 15 residues. Germline V gene lookup returns CDR1 SGHNT and CDR2 YYREEE (reference sequence). Here the CDR3 reads CASSFGVGSYNEQFF. CDR3 nucleotide sequence: TGTGCCAGCAGCTTTGGCGTGGGCTCCTACAATGAGCAGTTCTTC.

This CDR3 reads CASSITSGYYNEQFF. CDR3 DNA sequence: TGTGCCAGTAGTATCACTAGCGGATACTACAATGAGCAGTTCTTC. The V gene is TRBV19, the J gene TRBJ2-1; 8 bases align to TRBD2. CDR3 length equals 15 residues. Germline V lookup: CDR1 LNHDA, CDR2 SQIVND (reference sequence). Losses at the gene ends were 3 bases for V and 3 bases for J; bases not matched to a gene: 4.